This T cell receptor beta chain is drawn from a study of CD8+CD57+ T cells in acquired aplastic anemia listed by TCRdb under 2018. Context from the whole study: Extracted DNA from sorted CD4+ and CD8+ cells averaged around 2.9 ug, ranging from roughly 0.2 to 30 ug. Mean read counts for healthy donor samples were roughly 10 million for CD4+ cells and 11.0 million for CD8+ cells.

This clonotype showed up just a few times. It has no known antigen specificity. No base qualities exist here, and no much larger clone lies one base off it. TCR repertoires of sorted CD4+ and CD8+ blood T cells from severe aplastic anemia patients and healthy subjects were deep-sequenced in the study. Ficoll-Paque density gradient centrifugation was used to isolate peripheral blood mononuclear cells. Before DNA extraction, CD4+ and CD8+ T cells were sorted with FACS or magnetic beads. The cysteine opens and the phenylalanine closes a CDR3 of 16 amino acids. Just the 48-base CDR3 DNA is kept, in frame starting at base 1. Compared with germline, V lacks 3 bases and J lacks 5 bases; bases without a gene match: 10. CDR1 and CDR2 are read off the germline V gene (reference sequence) as MNHEY and SMNVEV. Genomic DNA served as template for TCR beta VDJ combination and CDR3 sequence profiling. An Illumina HiSeq 2000 was used for TCR repertoire sequencing. Per the original workflow: Repertoires were assessed using TRBV/TRBJ rearrangement plots, CDR3 size and DJ length profiles, and Simpson's diversity index. The most abundant DNA sequence in the deep sequencing data was defined as the immunodominant clone. CDR3 amino acid sequences were checked for sharing across subjects and were also compared against the VDJdb database and published repertoires. TCRdb ran its own pipeline on the public reads, namely fastp trimming at Q25 and MiXCR clone calling, and kept in-frame beta chains. CDR3 protein sequences are deduplicated, and each keeps its most common genes and DNA. None of the V and J calls come from the authors' own analysis; TCRdb made them. A total of 200,000 to 250,000 distinct CDR3 sequences appear in this sample, 60% to 65% of them only once. The top ten hold 29% of the sample.

Overall study results and their limits: No significant difference in CD8+ Simpson's diversity was found between patients and healthy controls (P=0.060). About 30 CD8+ CDR3 sequences were found in both patients and controls but appeared to be highly expressed in patients and within the immunodominant clones of the patients.

The rearrangement combines TRBV27 with TRBJ2-7; 10 bases in the middle match TRBD1. The receptor was derived from a human donor in good health. Sequenced input: sorted CD4+, CD8+, or CD8+CD57+ T cells (not recorded which) from PBMCs. DNA sequence: TGTGCCAGCAGTTTTAACCTCGGGGACAGGGGCCACGAGCAGTACTTC. This gives the protein CASSFNLGDRGHEQYF.